This TCR beta chain is from a study of blood T cell repertoires in COVID-19. Whole-study context: Material from acute and convalescent COVID-19 was sourced from the United States, Italy and Spain. Nucleic acid was either cDNA or gDNA, and it came from T cells, B-cell-depleted T cells, or PBMCs.

The V gene lost 1 base and the J gene lost 4 bases, with 11 bases spanning the gap. The CDR3 sequence is 15 residues long. Germline V lookup: CDR1 SEHNR, CDR2 FQNEAQ (reference sequence). The authors' processing: Researchers report that nucleated cell counts were estimated from reference gene primer amplification. TCRdb's copy holds only in-frame clones and misses some; the assay was immunoSEQ multiplex PCR. The V and J calls and clone size were taken over from that table, and D and trimming were inferred from the DNA. The top ten clones hold approximately 11% of a sample with 100,000 or so clones, less than 85% of them seen once.

The specimen was peripheral blood. J is TRBJ2-4 and V is TRBV7-9; possibly TRBD2 for D (6 bases). This clonotype originated in a man in his 70s with active or convalescent COVID-19. CDR3 DNA sequence: TGTGCCAGCAGCTTAGGGGGGGACCCTAAAAACATTCAGTACTTC. Protein: CASSLGGDPKNIQYF.